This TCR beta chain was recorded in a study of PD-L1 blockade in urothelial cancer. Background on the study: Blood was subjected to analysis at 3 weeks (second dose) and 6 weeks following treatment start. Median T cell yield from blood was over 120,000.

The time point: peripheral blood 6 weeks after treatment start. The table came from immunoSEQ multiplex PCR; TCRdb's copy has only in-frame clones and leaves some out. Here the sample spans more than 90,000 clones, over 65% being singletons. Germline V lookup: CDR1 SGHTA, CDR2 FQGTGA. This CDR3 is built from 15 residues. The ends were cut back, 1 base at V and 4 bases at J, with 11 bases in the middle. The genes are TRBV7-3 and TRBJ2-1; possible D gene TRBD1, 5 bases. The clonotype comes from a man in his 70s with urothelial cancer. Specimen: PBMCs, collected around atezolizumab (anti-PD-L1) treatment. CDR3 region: CASSLKRGGYNEQFF. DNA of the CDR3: TGTGCCAGCAGCTTAAAAAGGGGTGGTTACAATGAGCAGTTCTTC. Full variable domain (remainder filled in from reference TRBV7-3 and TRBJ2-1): GAGVSQTPSNKVTEKGKYVELRCDPISGHTALYWYRQSLGQGPEFLIYFQGTGAADDSGLPNDRFFAVRPEGSVSTLKIQRTERGDSAVYLCASSLKRGGYNEQFFGPGTRLTVL.